Listed here are 28 T cell receptor beta chains from one sample, sequenced in a study of T-cell reconstitution after alpha-beta-depleted transplantation in children. Unique molecular identifiers tagged the TCRbeta library. TCRdb re-derived calls from the PCR reads in MiXCR, one entry per CDR3 protein. The table lists about 58,000 distinct CDR3 sequences, 44% of them singletons. The sample was PBMCs, mostly from graft donor cells, taken 360 days after TCRalphabeta/CD19-depleted stem cell transplant. These receptors were collected from a male patient younger than 18 who had a stem cell transplant for acute lymphoblastic leukemia, so the T cells may come from the graft donor.

This clonotype was seen at least ten times. V is TRBV5-5 and J is TRBJ2-7; weak D call: TRBD1 (5 bases). V was pared by 0 bases and J by 2 bases, with 12 bases between. CDR1 is SGHKS, CDR2 YYEKEE, per germline (reference sequence). The CDR3 runs to 15 residues. This CDR3 is CASSLAGDRPYEQYF. CDR3 in DNA: TGTGCCAGCAGCTTGGCCGGAGACAGACCCTACGAGCAGTACTTC.

This clonotype was recorded a few times. The chain is built from TRBV9 and TRBJ2-3, with D maybe TRBD2 (6 bases). CDR1 and CDR2 (germline): SGDLS, YYNGEE. The V gene lost 4 bases and the J gene lost 3 bases, with 15 bases spanning the gap. CDR3 length equals 15 residues. DNA for the CDR3: TGTGCCAGCAGCCCCCGGGAGAGGGGTACAGATACGCAGTATTTT. Residues: CASSPRERGTDTQYF.

V gene TRBV7-9 combines with J gene TRBJ2-7; unclear D gene. The CDR3 is 12 amino acids. The ends were cut back, 6 bases at V and 6 bases at J, with 12 bases in the middle. Looked up from germline, CDR1 is SEHNR and CDR2 is FQNEAQ (reference sequence). DNA for the CDR3: TGTGCCAGCAGACCCCCGGGTCCCGAGCAGTACTTC. Its protein is CASRPPGPEQYF.

This clonotype has more than one count but fewer than ten. The rearrangement joins TRBV5-1 to TRBJ2-2, with 7 nucleotides matching TRBD1. The germline CDR1 and CDR2 sequences are SGHRS and YFSETQ. With 0 bases clipped from V and 2 bases from J, the junction kept 1 base outside the gene matches. The CDR3 runs to 15 residues. In nucleotides, the CDR3 is TGCGCCAGCAGCTTGGGACAGGGAAACACCGGGGAGCTGTTTTTT. Its translation is CASSLGQGNTGELFF.

This clonotype was counted between two and nine times. V and J are TRBV9 and TRBJ2-7, with 7 bases fitting TRBD2. The germline CDR1 and CDR2 sequences are SGDLS and YYNGEE. The CDR3 spans 16 residues. With V trimmed by 0 bases and J by 3 bases, 9 bases remained unmatched. The CDR3 loop reads CASSVARIAGGYEQYF. The CDR3 DNA reads as TGTGCCAGCAGCGTAGCTCGGATAGCGGGCGGCTACGAGCAGTACTTC. Full variable domain (remainder filled in from reference TRBV9 and TRBJ2-7): DSGVTQTPKHLITATGQRVTLRCSPRSGDLSVYWYQQSLDQGLQFLIQYYNGEERAKGNILERFSAQQFPDLHSELNLSSLELGDSALYFCASSVARIAGGYEQYFGPGTRLTVT.

V is TRBV7-2 and J is TRBJ1-1; 8 nucleotides agree with TRBD1. V lost 8 bases and J lost 4; bases outside the gene matches: 9. The germline gives CDR1 SGHTA, CDR2 FQGNSA. This CDR3 is 14 amino acids long. This chain's CDR3 is CASRKYRGGTEAFF. CDR3 coding DNA: TGTGCCAGCCGGAAATACAGGGGGGGCACTGAAGCTTTCTTT.

The V call is TRBV28, the J call TRBJ2-7; 14 bases are shared with TRBD2. The CDR3 extends over 16 amino acids. In germline, CDR1 is MDHEN, CDR2 SYDVKM. With V trimmed by 5 bases and J by 2 bases, 5 bases remained unmatched. CDR3 in amino acids: CASSTGLAGGAYEQYF. CDR3 DNA: TGTGCCAGCAGTACCGGACTAGCGGGAGGCGCCTACGAGCAGTACTTC. The full variable domain, with the rest looked up from reference TRBV28 and TRBJ2-7, is DVKVTQSSRYLVKRTGEKVFLECVQDMDHENMFWYRQDPGLGLRLIYFSYDVKMKEKGDIPEGYSVSREKKERFSLILESASTNQTSMYLCASSTGLAGGAYEQYFGPGTRLTVT.

This clonotype showed up just a few times. V gene TRBV4-1 combines with J gene TRBJ2-4, with D hard to call. V gave up 0 bases and J gave up 7 bases, with 4 bases separating them. CDR1 is MGHRA, CDR2 YSYEKL, per germline. CDR3 length equals 12 residues. CDR3 loop: CASSQDLNIQYF. In DNA form, the CDR3 reads TGCGCCAGCAGCCAAGATCTCAACATTCAGTACTTC.

This chain joins TRBV4-1 and TRBJ2-7, with a weak D call TRBD1 (6 bases). Trimming left V 2 bases short and J 7 bases short, with 21 bases between. In germline, CDR1 is MGHRA, CDR2 YSYEKL. This CDR3 has 16 residues. In nucleotides, the CDR3 is TGCGCCAGCAGCCAATTTAGACAGGCGGTGACGAGTGAGCAGTACTTC. Protein sequence: CASSQFRQAVTSEQYF.

The chain couples TRBV12-3 or TRBV12-4 to TRBJ1-2; D call uncertain. With 1 base removed from V and 3 bases from J, the gap between germline ends came to 6 bases. The CDR3 consists of 13 residues. CDR3 DNA: TGTGCCAGCAGTTTAGGGGAGGACTATGGCTACACCTTC. Amino acid sequence: CASSLGEDYGYTF.

This chain uses TRBV20-1 with TRBJ2-1, with D perhaps TRBD1 (6 bases). Trimming left V 6 bases short and J 1 base short, with 19 bases between. This CDR3 has 16 residues. Germline loops: CDR1 DFQATT, CDR2 SNEGSKA (reference sequence). The CDR3: CSALGHRVMSYNEQFF. CDR3 bases: TGCAGTGCCCTAGGGCACAGGGTTATGTCCTACAATGAGCAGTTCTTC.

This clonotype was counted only a few times. The rearrangement joins TRBV9 to TRBJ2-3; D perhaps matches TRBD1 (5 bases). Germline V gene sequence: CDR1 SGDLS, CDR2 YYNGEE. This CDR3 spans 17 amino acids. V lost 0 bases to trimming and J lost 1 base, with 15 bases between them. The CDR3 loop reads CASSVDGAVRGTDTQYF. Written as DNA, the CDR3 is TGTGCCAGCAGCGTAGACGGCGCCGTCAGGGGCACAGATACGCAGTATTTT.

The chain employs TRBV12-3 or TRBV12-4 and TRBJ2-3; TRBD1 might be the D (6 bases). This CDR3 contains 14 residues. The V end was cut by 3 bases, the J end by 6 bases, with 13 bases between. In DNA form, the CDR3 reads TGTGCCAGCAGTTTGGCGGCTACAGGGGATACGCAGTATTTT. Translation: CASSLAATGDTQYF.

This clonotype was counted between two and nine times. The chain has TRBV6-5 and TRBJ2-7; 9 bases fit TRBD1. The CDR3 covers 14 residues. V dropped 6 bases and J dropped 4; count of bases not matched to a gene: 7. Germline V gene sequence: CDR1 MNHEY, CDR2 SVGAGI. The CDR3 loop reads CASSHPDRGYEQYF. As DNA, the CDR3 is TGTGCCAGCAGCCACCCCGACAGGGGGTACGAGCAGTACTTC.

J is TRBJ2-2 and V is TRBV5-1; D gene unclear. Germline loops: CDR1 SGHRS, CDR2 YFSETQ. The CDR3 has 13 residues. V lost 0 bases and J lost 3, with 3 bases in between. CDR3 protein: CASSLEDTGELFF. CDR3 DNA sequence: TGCGCCAGCAGCTTGGAAGACACCGGGGAGCTGTTTTTT. Complete variable domain (other parts from reference TRBV5-1 and TRBJ2-2): KAGVTQTPRYLIKTRGQQVTLSCSPISGHRSVSWYQQTPGQGLQFLFEYFSETQRNKGNFPGRFSGRQFSNSRSEMNVSTLELGDSALYLCASSLEDTGELFFGEGSRLTVL.

This clonotype appeared a single time. The V gene is TRBV28, the J gene TRBJ2-7, with D uncertain. Germline CDR1 MDHEN, CDR2 SYDVKM. Trimming stripped 3 bases from V and 0 bases from J, with 12 bases between. The CDR3 extends over 15 amino acids. The CDR3 bases are TGTGCCAGCAGTTTTTCCCCGAGGAGCTCCTACGAGCAGTACTTC. This translates into CASSFSPRSSYEQYF.

The chain links TRBV11-2 to TRBJ2-1; D may correspond to TRBD1 or TRBD2 (5 bases each). V lost 4 bases to trimming and J lost 7 bases, with 14 bases between them. Germline lookup yields CDR1 SGHAT and CDR2 FQNNGV. This CDR3 contains 14 residues. CDR3 in amino acids: CASSYGPGTNEQFF. The CDR3 DNA reads TGTGCCAGCAGCTATGGACCGGGGACGAATGAGCAGTTCTTC. Based on the CDR3 plus reference TRBV11-2 and TRBJ2-1, the full variable domain is EAGVAQSPRYKIIEKRQSVAFWCNPISGHATLYWYQQILGQGPKLLIQFQNNGVVDDSQLPKDRFSAERLKGVDSTLKIQPAKLEDSAVYLCASSYGPGTNEQFFGPGTRLTVL.

The chain couples TRBV12-3 or TRBV12-4 to TRBJ1-5; D may be TRBD1 (5 bases). Trimming took 6 bases from V and 7 from J, leaving 19 bases between them. The CDR3 length is 15 residues. CDR3 DNA: TGTGCCAGCAGAACCGGGACGGCAAGGGGACAGCCCCAGCATTTT. It yields the protein CASRTGTARGQPQHF.

The V gene is TRBV5-1, the J gene TRBJ2-2; no definite D call. The CDR3 has 18 residues. From germline, CDR1 is SGHRS and CDR2 YFSETQ. The V end lost 2 bases, the J end lost 6 bases, and 23 bases lay between the germline ends. CDR3 sequence: CASSLNYRIAGLPGELFF. Written as DNA, the CDR3 is TGCGCCAGCAGCTTAAACTACAGAATCGCAGGTCTACCCGGGGAGCTGTTTTTT.

This clonotype was found a few times. The gene calls are TRBV18 and TRBJ1-5; 7 positions match TRBD1. The germline V gene encodes CDR1 KGHSH and CDR2 LQKENI. V trimming: 1 base; J trimming: 4 bases; junction bases outside the gene matches: 4. The CDR3 length is 15 residues. Here the CDR3 reads CASSPLTGVNQPQHF. The CDR3, as DNA: TGTGCCAGCTCACCACTCACAGGGGTAAATCAGCCCCAGCATTTT.

This chain joins TRBV7-8 and TRBJ2-3; 12 bases map to TRBD2. The V and J ends lost 5 bases and 3 bases, in that order; junction bases with no gene match: 9. The germline V gene has CDR1 SGHVS and CDR2 FQNEAQ. This CDR3 contains 17 residues. The CDR3 coding sequence is TGTGCCAGCAGCCCCGTAACAGGACTAGCGGGAACAGATACGCAGTATTTT. This sequence encodes CASSPVTGLAGTDTQYF.

J is TRBJ2-5 and V is TRBV7-9, with TRBD2 as a possible D gene (5 bases). This CDR3 is 15 amino acids long. V dropped 5 bases and J dropped 1 base, with 14 bases sitting between them. Germline CDR1 SEHNR, CDR2 FQNEAQ (reference sequence). The CDR3 bases are TGTGCCAGCAGCCCTATCGGACTGGGCCAAGAGACCCAGTACTTC. Translation: CASSPIGLGQETQYF.

Only a few counts were recorded for this clonotype. This rearrangement joins TRBV3-1 to TRBJ2-3, with TRBD1 matching over 8 bases. CDR3 length: 12 amino acids. Germline CDR1 reads LGHDT; CDR2 reads YNNKEL (reference sequence). V gave up 6 bases and J gave up 10 bases; unmatched junction bases: 6. The CDR3 DNA follows: TGTGCCAGCAGTGCCGGGACAGGTTCGCAGTATTTT. Its protein is CASSAGTGSQYF.

This chain links TRBV11-2 with TRBJ2-1; no clear D. Trimming took 0 bases from V and 4 from J, leaving 10 bases between them. The germline V gene encodes CDR1 SGHAT and CDR2 FQNNGV. This CDR3 contains 15 residues. CDR3 loop: CASSLDKAVYNEQFF. CDR3 in DNA: TGTGCCAGCAGCTTAGATAAGGCAGTTTACAATGAGCAGTTCTTC.

The rearrangement uses TRBV5-5 and TRBJ1-1, with D possibly TRBD1 on 5 matching bases. The CDR3 has 14 amino acids. Between the trimmed V and J ends, which lost 3 bases and 6 bases, there was a span of 15 bases. In germline, CDR1 is SGHKS, CDR2 YYEKEE (reference sequence). CDR3 DNA sequence: TGTGCCAGCAGCTGGGGGGTGCCACCCCCTGAAGCTTTCTTT. This codes for CASSWGVPPPEAFF.

The CDR3 is CASRVLAGSQETQYF. The DNA of the CDR3 is TGCGCCAGCAGAGTGCTAGCGGGTTCACAAGAGACCCAGTACTTC. This chain uses TRBV5-1 with TRBJ2-5, with TRBD2 matching over 8 bases. The CDR3 contains 15 residues. The J segment lost 2 bases and the V segment lost 5 bases, leaving 8 bases of the junction unmatched. Germline V gene data show CDR1 as SGHRS and CDR2 as YFSETQ.

V gene TRBV5-1 combines with J gene TRBJ1-1; 7 bases match TRBD1. With V trimmed by 2 bases and J by 4 bases, 8 bases remained unmatched. Germline values: CDR1 SGHRS, CDR2 YFSETQ. The CDR3 consists of 15 residues. This chain's CDR3 is CASSFTGDTGTEAFF. DNA of the CDR3: TGCGCCAGCAGCTTTACAGGGGATACGGGCACTGAAGCTTTCTTT. Full variable domain (remainder filled in from reference TRBV5-1 and TRBJ1-1): KAGVTQTPRYLIKTRGQQVTLSCSPISGHRSVSWYQQTPGQGLQFLFEYFSETQRNKGNFPGRFSGRQFSNSRSEMNVSTLELGDSALYLCASSFTGDTGTEAFFGQGTRLTVV.

This CDR3 is CSVEQGLNTEAFF. CDR3 sequence (DNA): TGCAGCGTGGAACAGGGTCTAAACACTGAAGCTTTCTTT. The rearrangement joins TRBV29-1 to TRBJ1-1; a possible D gene is TRBD1 (6 bases). CDR1 and CDR2 from the germline V gene are SQVTM and ANQGSEA. V gave up 6 bases and J gave up 2 bases, with 13 bases separating them. CDR3 length: 13 residues.